Presented here are 14 T cell receptor beta chains from one specimen sequenced in a study of T cell responses to AZD1222 COVID-19 vaccine. Clones were sequenced by immunoSEQ multiplex PCR, and TCRdb holds only the in-frame ones, with some missing. The data show over 150,000 clones, with 88% seen just once and 3% to 3.5% held by the top ten. The sample was peripheral blood, taken on day 0 of AZD1222 vaccination. The receptors stem from an adult in good health.

This clone was picked up one time. The J gene is TRBJ1-3, the V gene TRBV5-6; unclear D gene. There are 14 residues in the CDR3. CDR1 is SGHDT, CDR2 YYEEEE, per germline. The ends were cut back, 2 bases at V and 4 bases at J, with 10 bases in the middle. The CDR3 coding sequence is TGTGCCAGCAGCTTTGCGGAGTCCGGAAACACCATATATTTT. Translation gives CASSFAESGNTIYF.

The chain has TRBV7-9 and TRBJ2-2, with 9 positions matching TRBD1. This CDR3 is 14 amino acids long. The V gene's germline CDR1 is SEHNR and CDR2 FQNEAQ (reference sequence). V was pared by 1 base and J by 9 bases, with 3 bases of the junction left unmatched. The CDR3 nucleotides read TGTGCCAGCAGCTTAGGGACAGGGGACCGGGAGCTGTTTTTT. This translates into CASSLGTGDRELFF.

The chain recombines TRBV5-1 with TRBJ2-5, with TRBD2 identical over 11 bases. The germline CDR1 and CDR2 sequences are SGHRS and YFSETQ. The trim removed 6 bases at V and 2 bases at J, leaving 3 bases unmatched. The CDR3 spans 14 residues. CDR3 coding DNA: TGCGCCAGCACCAGACTAGCGGGGCAAGAGACCCAGTACTTC. As protein: CASTRLAGQETQYF.

The J gene is TRBJ1-2, the V gene TRBV3-1 (or the pseudogene TRBV3-2); 10 bases align to TRBD1. Germline V gene lookup returns CDR1 LGHDT and CDR2 YNNKEL (reference sequence). After removal of 4 bases from V and 2 bases from J, the junction contained 1 base not matched to a gene. This CDR3 is built from 14 residues. The chain's CDR3 is CASSPGQGNYGYTF. In nucleotides, the CDR3 is TGTGCCAGCAGCCCGGGACAGGGGAACTATGGCTACACCTTC.

CDR3 loop: CASSQEKGQPQHF. The CDR3 DNA reads as TGCGCCAGCAGCCAAGAGAAAGGCCAGCCCCAGCATTTT. The rearrangement uses TRBV4-1 and TRBJ1-5; unclear D gene. This CDR3 comprises 13 residues. Germline-derived CDR1 and CDR2 are MGHRA and YSYEKL. The V gene lost 0 bases and the J gene lost 7 bases, with 7 bases spanning the gap.

The chain uses TRBV12-3 or TRBV12-4 and TRBJ1-1; D gene ambiguous. Between the trimmed V and J ends, which lost 5 bases and 4 bases, there was a span of 8 bases. This CDR3 is built from 12 residues. The CDR3 DNA sequence: TGTGCCAGCAGTAGGCGCTCCACTGAAGCTTTCTTT. Translating gives CASSRRSTEAFF.

This chain uses TRBV7-9 with TRBJ2-5, with TRBD1 identical over 10 bases. The CDR3 spans 15 residues. After removal of 5 bases from V and 4 bases from J, the junction contained 7 bases not matched to a gene. In germline, CDR1 is SEHNR, CDR2 FQNEAQ (reference sequence). CDR3 sequence (DNA): TGTGCCAGCAGCCCGGGACAGGGGTCGGTAGAGACCCAGTACTTC. Translating gives CASSPGQGSVETQYF. The full variable domain, completed using reference TRBV7-9 and TRBJ2-5, is DTGVSQNPRHKITKRGQNVTFRCDPISEHNRLYWYRQTLGQGPEFLTYFQNEAQLEKSRLLSDRFSAERPKGSFSTLEIQRTEQGDSAMYLCASSPGQGSVETQYFGPGTRLLVL.

V and J are TRBV7-8 and TRBJ1-2, with a weak D call TRBD1 (5 bases). This CDR3 comprises 18 residues. Germline V gene data show CDR1 as SGHVS and CDR2 as FQNEAQ. V gave up 2 bases and J gave up 7 bases, with 26 bases separating them. The CDR3 DNA is TGTGCCAGCAGCTTACTCAACCTATTACAAGGGGCGGTTTCTGGCTACACCTTC. Encoded protein: CASSLLNLLQGAVSGYTF.

V gene TRBV28 combines with J gene TRBJ2-2; D not resolved. V gave up 2 bases and J gave up 6 bases, with 7 bases separating them. The CDR3 spans 13 residues. The germline V gene has CDR1 MDHEN and CDR2 SYDVKM. The chain's CDR3 is CASSLRQPGELFF. The DNA of the CDR3 is TGTGCCAGCAGTTTACGGCAACCCGGGGAGCTGTTTTTT.

This CDR3 is CASSLSVGGTEAFF. As DNA, the CDR3 is TGTGCCAGCAGCCTTTCAGTCGGGGGTACTGAAGCTTTCTTT. J is TRBJ1-1 and V is TRBV7-3, with a possible D match to TRBD1 (5 bases). Between the trimmed V and J ends, which lost 5 bases and 5 bases, there was a span of 15 bases. This CDR3 is 14 amino acids long. Germline CDR1 and CDR2: SGHTA and FQGTGA.

This clone came up once. The chain recombines TRBV24-1 with TRBJ1-2; maybe TRBD1 (5 bases). Trimming shortened V by 3 bases and J by 7 bases, and 17 bases separated the two germline ends. Germline values: CDR1 KGHDR, CDR2 SFDVKD. This CDR3 has 15 residues. The CDR3 reads CATSDPQGTRGGYTF. The CDR3 DNA reads as TGTGCCACCAGTGATCCCCAAGGGACCCGAGGTGGCTACACCTTC.

The V gene is TRBV24-1, the J gene TRBJ2-7; perhaps D is TRBD1 or TRBD2 (6 bases each). From germline, CDR1 is KGHDR and CDR2 SFDVKD. Trimming took off 5 bases at V and 3 bases at J, with 10 bases between the two ends. The CDR3 totals 13 residues. In DNA form, the CDR3 reads TGTGCCACCAGTGCCGGGGGCATCTACGAGCAGTACTTC. It encodes CATSAGGIYEQYF.

This chain links TRBV5-4 with TRBJ2-5; D is perhaps TRBD2 (5 bases). In germline, CDR1 is SGHNT, CDR2 YYREEE (reference sequence). Trimming cost V 4 bases and J 5 bases, with 18 bases left between them. CDR3 length equals 15 residues. The CDR3 nucleotides read TGTGCCAGCAGCACGGGAAGGGATCTACTGGAGACCCAGTACTTC. Protein sequence: CASSTGRDLLETQYF.

The rearrangement joins TRBV5-1 to TRBJ1-5; D unclear. Germline CDR1 is SGHRS and CDR2 is YFSETQ. Trimming removed 4 bases from V and 0 bases from J, with 26 bases in between. There are 20 residues in the CDR3. CDR3 sequence reads: CASSTYSRPPHIYSNQPQHF. CDR3 coding DNA: TGCGCCAGCAGCACATACTCACGACCTCCCCATATCTATAGCAATCAGCCCCAGCATTTT.